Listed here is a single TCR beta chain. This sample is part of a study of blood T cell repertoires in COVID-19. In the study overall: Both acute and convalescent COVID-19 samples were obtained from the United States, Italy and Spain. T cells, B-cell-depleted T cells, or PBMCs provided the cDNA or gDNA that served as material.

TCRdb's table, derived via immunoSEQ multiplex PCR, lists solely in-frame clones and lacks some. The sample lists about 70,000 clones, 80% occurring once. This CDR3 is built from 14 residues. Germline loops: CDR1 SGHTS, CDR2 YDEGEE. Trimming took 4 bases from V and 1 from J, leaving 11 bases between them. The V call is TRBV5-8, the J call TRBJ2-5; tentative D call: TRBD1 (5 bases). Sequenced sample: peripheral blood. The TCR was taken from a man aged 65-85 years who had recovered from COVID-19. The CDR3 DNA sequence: TGTGCCAGCAGCCTCCGCGACAGCCAAGAGACCCAGTACTTC. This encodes CASSLRDSQETQYF.